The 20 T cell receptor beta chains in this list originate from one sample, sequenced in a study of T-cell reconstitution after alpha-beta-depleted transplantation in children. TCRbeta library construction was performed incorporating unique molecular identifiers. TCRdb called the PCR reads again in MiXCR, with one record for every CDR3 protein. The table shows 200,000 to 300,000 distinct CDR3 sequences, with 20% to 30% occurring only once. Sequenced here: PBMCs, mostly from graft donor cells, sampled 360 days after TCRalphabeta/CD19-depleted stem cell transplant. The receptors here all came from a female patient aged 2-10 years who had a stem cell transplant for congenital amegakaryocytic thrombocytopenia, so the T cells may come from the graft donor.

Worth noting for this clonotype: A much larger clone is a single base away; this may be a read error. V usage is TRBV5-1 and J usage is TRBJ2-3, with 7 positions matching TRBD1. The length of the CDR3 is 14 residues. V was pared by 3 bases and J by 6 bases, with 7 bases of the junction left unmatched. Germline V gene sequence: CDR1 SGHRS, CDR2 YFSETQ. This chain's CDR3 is CASSSEGGDDTQYF. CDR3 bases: TGCGCCAGCAGCTCGGAAGGGGGCGACGATACGCAGTATTTT.

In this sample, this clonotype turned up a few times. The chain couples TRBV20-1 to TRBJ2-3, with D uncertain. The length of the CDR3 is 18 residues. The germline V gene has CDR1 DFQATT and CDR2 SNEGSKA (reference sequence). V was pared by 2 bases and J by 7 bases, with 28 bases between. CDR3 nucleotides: TGCAGTGCTAGATTGCCGATCAGCGCGTCAGCCCATCACTATACGCAGTATTTT. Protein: CSARLPISASAHHYTQYF.

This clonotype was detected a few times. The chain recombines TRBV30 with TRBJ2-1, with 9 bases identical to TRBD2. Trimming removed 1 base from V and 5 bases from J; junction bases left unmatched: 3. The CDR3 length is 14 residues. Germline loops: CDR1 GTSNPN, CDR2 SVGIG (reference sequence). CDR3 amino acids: CAWSGRLADNEQFF. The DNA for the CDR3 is TGTGCCTGGAGTGGGCGACTAGCGGACAATGAGCAGTTCTTC.

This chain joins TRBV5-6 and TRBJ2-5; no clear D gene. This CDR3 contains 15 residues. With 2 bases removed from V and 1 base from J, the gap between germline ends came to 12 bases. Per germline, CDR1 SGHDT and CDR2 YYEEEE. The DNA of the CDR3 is TGTGCCAGCAGCTTTGATCGAGCTCCCCAAGAGACCCAGTACTTC. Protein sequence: CASSFDRAPQETQYF. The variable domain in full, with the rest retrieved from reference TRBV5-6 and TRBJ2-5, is DAGVTQSPTHLIKTRGQQVTLRCSPKSGHDTVSWYQQALGQGPQFIFQYYEEEERQRGNFPDRFSGHQFPNYSSELNVNALLLGDSALYLCASSFDRAPQETQYFGPGTRLLVL.

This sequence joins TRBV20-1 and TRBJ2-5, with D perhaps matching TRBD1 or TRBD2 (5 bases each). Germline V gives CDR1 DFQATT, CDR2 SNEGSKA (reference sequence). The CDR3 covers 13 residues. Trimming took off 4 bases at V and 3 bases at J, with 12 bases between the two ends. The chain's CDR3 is CSAIDGTKETQYF. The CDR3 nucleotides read TGCAGTGCTATAGACGGGACGAAAGAGACCCAGTACTTC.

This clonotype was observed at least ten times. CDR3 loop: CASSFWETQYF. In DNA, the CDR3 is TGTGCCAGCAGTTTTTGGGAGACCCAGTACTTC. This chain links TRBV12-3 or TRBV12-4 with TRBJ2-5; D not certain. Trimming removed 3 bases at V and 5 bases at J, with 4 bases between. CDR3 length: 11 amino acids.

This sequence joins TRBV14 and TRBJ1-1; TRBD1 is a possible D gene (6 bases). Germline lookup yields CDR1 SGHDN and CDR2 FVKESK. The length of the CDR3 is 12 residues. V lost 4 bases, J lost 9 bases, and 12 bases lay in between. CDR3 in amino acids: CASSLVQGKAFF. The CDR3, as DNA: TGTGCCAGCAGCCTAGTACAGGGTAAAGCTTTCTTT. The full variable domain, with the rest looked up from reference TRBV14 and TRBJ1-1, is EAGVTQFPSHSVIEKGQTVTLRCDPISGHDNLYWYRRVMGKEIKFLLHFVKESKQDESGMPNNRFLAERTGGTYSTLKVQPAELEDSGVYFCASSLVQGKAFFGQGTRLTVV.

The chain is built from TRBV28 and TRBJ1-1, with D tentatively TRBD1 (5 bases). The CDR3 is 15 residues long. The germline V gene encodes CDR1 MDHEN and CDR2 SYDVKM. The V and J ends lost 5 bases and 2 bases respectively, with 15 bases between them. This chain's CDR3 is CASSILGARNTEAFF. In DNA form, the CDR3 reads TGTGCCAGCAGTATACTCGGGGCCCGAAACACTGAAGCTTTCTTT.

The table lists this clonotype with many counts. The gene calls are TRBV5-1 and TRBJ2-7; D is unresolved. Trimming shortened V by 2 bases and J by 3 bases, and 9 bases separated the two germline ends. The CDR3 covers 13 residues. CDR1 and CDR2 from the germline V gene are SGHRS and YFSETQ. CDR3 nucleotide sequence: TGCGCCAGCAGCTTCCAAAGCCTCTACGAGCAGTACTTC. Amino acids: CASSFQSLYEQYF.

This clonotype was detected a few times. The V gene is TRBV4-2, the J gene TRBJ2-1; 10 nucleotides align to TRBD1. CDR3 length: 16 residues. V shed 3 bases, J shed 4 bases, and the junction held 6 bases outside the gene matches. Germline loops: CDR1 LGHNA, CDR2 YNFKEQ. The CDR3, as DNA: TGTGCCAGCAGCCAGGCAGACAGGGGGCTATACAATGAGCAGTTCTTC. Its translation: CASSQADRGLYNEQFF.

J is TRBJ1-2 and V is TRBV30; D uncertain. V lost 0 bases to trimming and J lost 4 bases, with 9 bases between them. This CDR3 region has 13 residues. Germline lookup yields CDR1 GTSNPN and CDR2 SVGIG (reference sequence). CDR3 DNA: TGTGCCTGGAGTGTATCTGAAACCTATGGCTACACCTTC. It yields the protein CAWSVSETYGYTF.

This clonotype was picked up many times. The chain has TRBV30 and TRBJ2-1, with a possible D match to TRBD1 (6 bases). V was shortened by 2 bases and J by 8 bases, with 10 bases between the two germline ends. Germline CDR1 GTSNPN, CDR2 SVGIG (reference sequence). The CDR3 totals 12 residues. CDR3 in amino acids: CAWSHRAHEQFF. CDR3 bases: TGTGCCTGGAGTCACAGGGCACATGAGCAGTTCTTC.

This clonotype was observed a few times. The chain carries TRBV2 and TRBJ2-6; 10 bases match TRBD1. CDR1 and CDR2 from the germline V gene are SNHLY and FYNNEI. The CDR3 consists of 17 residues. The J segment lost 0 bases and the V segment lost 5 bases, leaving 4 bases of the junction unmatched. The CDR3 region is CASSRTGGSSGANVLTF. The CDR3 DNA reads TGTGCCAGCAGTAGGACAGGGGGATCCTCTGGGGCCAACGTCCTGACTTTC.

The CDR3 region has the DNA TGTGCCAGCAGCTCCCTAGCCTCCCACGGGGAGCTGTTTTTT. This codes for CASSSLASHGELFF. This sequence joins TRBV7-8 and TRBJ2-2; tentatively, D is TRBD2 (5 bases). The V and J ends lost 4 bases and 7 bases respectively, with 13 bases between them. In germline, CDR1 is SGHVS, CDR2 FQNEAQ. CDR3 length equals 14 residues.

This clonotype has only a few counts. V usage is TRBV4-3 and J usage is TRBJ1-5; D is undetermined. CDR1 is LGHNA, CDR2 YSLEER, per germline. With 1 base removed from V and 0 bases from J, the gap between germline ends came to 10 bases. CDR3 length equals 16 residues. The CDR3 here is CASSQGAADSNQPQHF. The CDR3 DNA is TGCGCCAGCAGCCAAGGAGCGGCCGATAGCAATCAGCCCCAGCATTTT.

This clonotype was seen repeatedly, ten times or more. In DNA, the CDR3 is TGCGCCAGCAGCCCGACAGGGGGAAGCAATCAGCCCCAGCATTTT. This translates into CASSPTGGSNQPQHF. The chain recombines TRBV5-1 with TRBJ1-5; 9 bases map to TRBD1. J gave up 1 base and V 4 bases, and 3 bases lay outside the gene matches. This CDR3 has 15 residues. From germline, CDR1 is SGHRS and CDR2 YFSETQ.

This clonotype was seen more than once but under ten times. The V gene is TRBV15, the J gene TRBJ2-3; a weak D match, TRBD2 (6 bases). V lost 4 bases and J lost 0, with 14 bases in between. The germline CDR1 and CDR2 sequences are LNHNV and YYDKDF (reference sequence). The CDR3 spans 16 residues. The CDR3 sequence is CATSIDSSASTDTQYF. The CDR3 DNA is TGTGCCACCAGCATCGATTCTAGCGCCAGCACAGATACGCAGTATTTT.

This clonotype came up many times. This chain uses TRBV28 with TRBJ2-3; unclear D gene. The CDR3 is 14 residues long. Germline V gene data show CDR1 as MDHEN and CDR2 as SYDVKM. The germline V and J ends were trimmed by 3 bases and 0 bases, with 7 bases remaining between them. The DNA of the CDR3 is TGTGCCAGCAGTTTGGAGAGCAGCACAGATACGCAGTATTTT. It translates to CASSLESSTDTQYF.

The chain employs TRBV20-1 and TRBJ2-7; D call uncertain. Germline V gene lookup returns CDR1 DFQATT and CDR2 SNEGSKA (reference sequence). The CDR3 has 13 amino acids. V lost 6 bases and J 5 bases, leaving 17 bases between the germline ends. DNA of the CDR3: TGCAGTGCCCGGTGGACCCGGGCCCACGAGCAGTACTTC. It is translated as CSARWTRAHEQYF.

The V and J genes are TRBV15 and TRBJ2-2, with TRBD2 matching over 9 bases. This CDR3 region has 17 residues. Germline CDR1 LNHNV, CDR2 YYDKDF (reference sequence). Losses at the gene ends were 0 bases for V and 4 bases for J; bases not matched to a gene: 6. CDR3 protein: CATSREGLAGSTGELFF. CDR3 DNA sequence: TGTGCCACCAGCAGAGAGGGCCTAGCGGGATCCACCGGGGAGCTGTTTTTT.